One TCR beta chain is described in this entry. The target antigen is unknown. The J segment lost 6 bases and the V segment lost 6 bases, leaving 9 bases of the junction unmatched. The germline gives CDR1 MNHEY, CDR2 SVGAGI. The CDR3 has 14 residues. This entry is derived from a study of cytomegalovirus exposure and HLA in healthy donors. The study, taken as a whole, reports: In a later analysis, across HLA loci, associated TCR counts were highest for DRB1, lowest for HLA-C. A further, later analysis showed that HLA-associated TCR beta chains (compared with equally common others) were more clonally expanded. V- and J-gene trimming in TCR beta was tied to a missense DCLRE1C variant by an analysis performed later.

PCR amplification relied on 60 Vbeta primers (plus 13 Jbeta primers). Only in-frame clones appear in the TCRdb table, and some are missing; sequencing was by immunoSEQ multiplex PCR. The data contain about 160,000 clones, over 75% of them seen just once; the ten biggest clones take up roughly 2%. This TCR derives from a woman in her late teens or twenties in good health and CMV-seronegative. Sequenced sample: PBMCs. The chain links TRBV6-5 to TRBJ1-2, with 8 nucleotides matching TRBD1. Here the CDR3 DNA reads TGTGCCAGCAGACCGCAGGGGGCGGCGGATGGCTACACCTTC. Amino acid sequence: CASRPQGAADGYTF.